The next 30 T cell receptor beta chains were all read from a single sample in a study of cytomegalovirus exposure and HLA in healthy donors. 13 Jbeta primers and 60 Vbeta primers were used for the PCR. TCRdb keeps only in-frame clones here, not all; method: immunoSEQ multiplex PCR. Of roughly 130,000 clones listed, roughly 82% are singletons. The specimen sequenced was PBMCs. The receptor source for this set is a male donor in good health and CMV-seropositive.

The chain uses TRBV28 and TRBJ2-3; 8 nucleotides match TRBD2. This CDR3 region has 16 residues. J gave up 10 bases and V 1 base, and 13 bases lay outside the gene matches. Germline V gene data show CDR1 as MDHEN and CDR2 as SYDVKM. The CDR3 is CASSLYTSGVGGAQYF. In DNA form, the CDR3 reads TGTGCCAGCAGTTTATATACATCCGGGGTCGGGGGGGCGCAGTATTTT.

This clone occurred once. The chain joins TRBV7-2 to TRBJ2-1; 11 bases map to TRBD2. The CDR3 loop spans 17 amino acids. The trim removed 1 base at V and 9 bases at J, leaving 11 bases unmatched. Germline CDR1 is SGHTA and CDR2 is FQGNSA. The CDR3 sequence: CASSLGGPSGRTVEQFF. As DNA, the CDR3 is TGTGCCAGCAGCTTAGGGGGTCCTAGCGGGAGGACGGTTGAGCAGTTCTTC.

The gene calls are TRBV28 and TRBJ1-6; 7 bases fit TRBD1. Germline trimming cut 3 bases from V and 10 bases from J; bases unmatched to any gene: 9. Per the germline V gene, CDR1 is MDHEN and CDR2 is SYDVKM. The CDR3 spans 15 residues. The CDR3 DNA follows: TGTGCCAGCAGTTTTATACAGGGGTTAGAGTCACCCCTCCACTTT. Protein: CASSFIQGLESPLHF.

This rearrangement joins TRBV19 to TRBJ1-4, with a possible D match to TRBD1 (5 bases). The CDR3 runs 17 residues. Looked up from germline, CDR1 is LNHDA and CDR2 is SQIVND (reference sequence). Trimming cost V 6 bases and J 5 bases, with 22 bases left between them. CDR3 sequence reads: CASSMGQPFLLNEKLFF. In DNA form, the CDR3 reads TGTGCCAGTAGCATGGGGCAACCGTTCCTCTTAAATGAAAAACTGTTTTTT.

V usage is TRBV2 and J usage is TRBJ2-7; the match to TRBD2 covers 7 bases. Germline V CDR1 and CDR2: SNHLY, FYNNEI. J was trimmed by 3 bases and V by 6 bases; bases with no gene match: 5. This CDR3 is built from 13 residues. CDR3 protein: CASRTASGYEQYF. The CDR3 region has the DNA TGTGCCAGCAGAACGGCTAGCGGCTACGAGCAGTACTTC.

The rearrangement joins TRBV5-5 to TRBJ2-7, with 8 bases fitting TRBD1. V was pared by 5 bases and J by 3 bases, with 7 bases of the junction left unmatched. CDR1 is SGHKS, CDR2 YYEKEE, per germline (reference sequence). The CDR3 extends over 14 amino acids. The DNA of the CDR3 is TGTGCCAGCAGATTACCCGGACAGGGCTACGAGCAGTACTTC. Its translation is CASRLPGQGYEQYF.

About this clone: The sample contains more than one DNA sequence encoding this CDR3. The chain employs TRBV19 and TRBJ1-5, with no clear D. Per germline, CDR1 LNHDA and CDR2 SQIVND (reference sequence). Trimming took off 9 bases at V and 3 bases at J, with 9 bases between the two ends. The length of the CDR3 is 12 residues. Written as DNA, the CDR3 is TGTGCCAGCCGAGACAACAATCAGCCCCAGCATTTT. Translated, it gives CASRDNNQPQHF.

This clone was observed a handful of times. Other DNA variants within this sample encode the same CDR3. The genes are TRBV15 and TRBJ2-1, with 10 bases that match TRBD2. V lost 0 bases, J lost 1 base, and 9 bases stayed unmatched. This CDR3 is built from 19 residues. CDR1 is LNHNV and CDR2 is YYDKDF in the germline V gene (reference sequence). The CDR3 nucleotides read TGTGCCACCAGCAGAGATATAGCAGCGGGAGGGCGATCCTACAATGAGCAGTTCTTC. Encoded protein: CATSRDIAAGGRSYNEQFF.

The chain recombines TRBV18 with TRBJ2-5, with 8 positions matching TRBD2. V trimming: 1 base; J trimming: 0 bases; junction bases outside the gene matches: 4. The CDR3 is 16 amino acids. Looked up from germline, CDR1 is KGHSH and CDR2 is LQKENI. The CDR3 nucleotides are TGTGCCAGCTCACCACTCGGGAGGGGGTACCAAGAGACCCAGTACTTC. Encoded protein: CASSPLGRGYQETQYF.

The chain recombines TRBV7-2 with TRBJ1-1; 9 bases fit TRBD1. Germline assignment: CDR1 SGHTA and CDR2 FQGNSA. V lost 0 bases to trimming and J lost 6 bases; unmatched junction nucleotides: 5. The length of the CDR3 is 15 residues. The CDR3 DNA reads TGTGCCAGCAGCTTAGCGCTGGACAGGGGCTCTGAAGCTTTCTTT. It codes for CASSLALDRGSEAFF.

The rearrangement uses TRBV10-3 and TRBJ2-7, with 7 nucleotides matching TRBD1. The CDR3 totals 13 residues. Germline CDR1 is ENHRY and CDR2 is SYGVKD. The junction had 5 bases not matched to a gene; V was cut back by 5 bases and J by 4 bases. The CDR3 DNA reads TGTGCCATCAGTAAGGGACAGCCTTACGAGCAGTACTTC. Translated, it gives CAISKGQPYEQYF.

The V call is TRBV19, the J call TRBJ2-2; tentatively, D is TRBD2 (6 bases). The germline V and J ends were trimmed by 4 bases and 0 bases, with 9 bases remaining between them. Germline lookup yields CDR1 LNHDA and CDR2 SQIVND (reference sequence). The CDR3 has 15 residues. CDR3 sequence: CASSTRGSNTGELFF. Here the CDR3 DNA reads TGTGCCAGTAGTACCCGGGGGTCGAACACCGGGGAGCTGTTTTTT.

Only one count was recorded for this clone. V usage is TRBV11-3 and J usage is TRBJ2-7; TRBD1 matches at 8 bases. The CDR3 loop spans 12 amino acids. J lost 6 bases, V lost 5 bases, and 3 bases had no gene match. The V gene's germline CDR1 is SGHNT and CDR2 YENEEA. The CDR3, as DNA: TGTGCCAGCAGCAACACAGGGGGCGAGCAGTACTTC. It codes for CASSNTGGEQYF.

The genes are TRBV29-1 and TRBJ2-3; D remains ambiguous. V shed 1 base and J shed 2 bases, with 10 bases lying between them. Germline V gives CDR1 SQVTM, CDR2 ANQGSEA. The CDR3 runs to 14 residues. In DNA, the CDR3 is TGCAGCGTTGAAGTGGCCTTAACCACAGATACGCAGTATTTT. The encoded protein is CSVEVALTTDTQYF.

This chain links TRBV28 with TRBJ2-2; 13 bases fit TRBD2. This CDR3 contains 17 residues. Germline CDR1 reads MDHEN; CDR2 reads SYDVKM. With V trimmed by 6 bases and J by 4 bases, 8 bases remained unmatched. CDR3 nucleotides: TGTGCCAGCAGCCAAGGACTAGCGGGAGTAATCACCGGGGAGCTGTTTTTT. Its protein product is CASSQGLAGVITGELFF.

The rearrangement links TRBV4-3 to TRBJ1-3; D uncertain. V was clipped by 3 bases and J by 4 bases, with 4 bases between them. The CDR3 loop spans 12 amino acids. The germline CDR1 and CDR2 sequences are LGHNA and YSLEER. CDR3 in amino acids: CASSHPGNTIYF. CDR3 in DNA: TGCGCCAGCAGCCACCCGGGAAACACCATATATTTT.

This sequence joins TRBV2 and TRBJ2-3; 7 bases are shared with TRBD1. The CDR3 is made up of 13 amino acids. With 4 bases clipped from V and 7 bases from J, the junction kept 5 bases outside the gene matches. Germline V gene sequence: CDR1 SNHLY, CDR2 FYNNEI. The CDR3 is CASSGQGANTQYF. The CDR3 DNA reads as TGTGCCAGCAGTGGACAGGGTGCGAATACGCAGTATTTT.

This chain links TRBV7-3 with TRBJ1-1, with D unclear. V lost 1 base and J lost 3, with 9 bases in between. Germline-derived CDR1 and CDR2 are SGHTA and FQGTGA. CDR3 length: 14 amino acids. The CDR3 spells CASSLRYGDTEAFF. In nucleotides, the CDR3 is TGTGCCAGCAGCTTAAGGTACGGGGACACTGAAGCTTTCTTT.

The V and J genes are TRBV27 and TRBJ1-6; no clear D. The CDR3 contains 14 residues. Between the trimmed V and J ends, which lost 3 bases and 5 bases, there was a span of 8 bases. Germline assignment: CDR1 MNHEY and CDR2 SMNVEV (reference sequence). The CDR3 bases are TGTGCCAGCAGTTTTGGGCTTCATAATTCACCCCTCCACTTT. It translates to CASSFGLHNSPLHF.

The V gene is TRBV6-6, the J gene TRBJ2-7; 8 nucleotides agree with TRBD2. V gave up 8 bases and J gave up 4 bases; unmatched junction bases: 7. In germline, CDR1 is MNHNY, CDR2 SVGAGI (reference sequence). The length of the CDR3 is 13 residues. CDR3 amino acids: CASGLAGQYEQYF. The CDR3 DNA is TGTGCCAGCGGCCTAGCGGGCCAATACGAGCAGTACTTC.

The chain has TRBV5-6 and TRBJ1-2; D unclear. Germline lookup yields CDR1 SGHDT and CDR2 YYEEEE. CDR3 length: 14 residues. V lost 3 bases, J lost 4 bases, and 13 bases lay in between. The CDR3 nucleotides read TGTGCCAGCAGCTCACGCCGGAGGAGCTATGGCTACACCTTC. Amino acids: CASSSRRRSYGYTF.

The genes are TRBV28 and TRBJ2-3; D is uncertain. The CDR3 extends over 12 amino acids. V was shortened by 4 bases and J by 4 bases, with 6 bases between the two germline ends. Germline CDR1 MDHEN, CDR2 SYDVKM. CDR3 amino acids: CASSSRSDTQYF. The CDR3 DNA reads TGTGCCAGCAGTTCCAGGTCAGATACGCAGTATTTT.

The chain is built from TRBV11-3 and TRBJ2-1; the D gene is possibly TRBD2 (6 bases). Germline V gene lookup returns CDR1 SGHNT and CDR2 YENEEA. The CDR3 totals 16 residues. V was pared by 5 bases and J by 1 base, with 15 bases between. CDR3 amino acids: CASSARPTSSYNEQFF. The DNA for the CDR3 is TGTGCCAGCAGCGCCCGCCCGACTAGTTCCTACAATGAGCAGTTCTTC.

This clone was counted once. CDR3 nucleotide sequence: TGTGCCAGCAGCTTAATGGGGCTAGCGCACACCGGGGAGCTGTTTTTT. It specifies CASSLMGLAHTGELFF. The chain employs TRBV7-2 and TRBJ2-2; a weak D match, TRBD2 (6 bases). The V end lost 2 bases, the J end lost 3 bases, and 13 bases lay between the germline ends. The CDR3 runs to 16 residues. Germline CDR1 and CDR2: SGHTA and FQGNSA.

This chain links TRBV9 with TRBJ1-1; D unresolved. Germline-derived CDR1 and CDR2 are SGDLS and YYNGEE. Between the trimmed V and J ends, which lost 1 base and 5 bases, there was a span of 15 bases. The CDR3 consists of 15 residues. The CDR3 reads CASSVSVGEITEAFF. The CDR3 DNA is TGTGCCAGCAGCGTATCTGTTGGGGAGATAACTGAAGCTTTCTTT.

The chain is built from TRBV28 and TRBJ2-6; the match to TRBD1 covers 7 bases. Losses at the gene ends were 6 bases for V and 2 bases for J; bases not matched to a gene: 19. Per germline, CDR1 MDHEN and CDR2 SYDVKM. The CDR3 spans 20 residues. In DNA form, the CDR3 reads TGTGCCAGCAGCCAACCCCCGGAAGGACAGGTCCCGCCTGGGGCCAACGTCCTGACTTTC. Translating gives CASSQPPEGQVPPGANVLTF.

The rearrangement uses TRBV28 and TRBJ2-7, with D unresolved. CDR3 length: 14 amino acids. The germline V gene has CDR1 MDHEN and CDR2 SYDVKM. The V end lost 6 bases, the J end lost 1 base, and 13 bases lay between the germline ends. As DNA, the CDR3 is TGTGCCAGCAGAAACCATGGGCAGTCCTACGAGCAGTACTTC. It yields the protein CASRNHGQSYEQYF.

As DNA, the CDR3 is TGTGCCTGGAGTCCTCGGACTAACGAGCAGTACTTC. Encoded protein: CAWSPRTNEQYF. The chain joins TRBV30 to TRBJ2-7; tentative D call: TRBD2 (6 bases). Deletions cut 2 bases from V and 5 bases from J, with 10 bases between. This CDR3 is 12 amino acids long. Germline V gene data show CDR1 as GTSNPN and CDR2 as SVGIG (reference sequence).

The V gene is TRBV27, the J gene TRBJ2-1; TRBD1 matches at 8 bases. The CDR3 extends over 17 amino acids. Germline V lookup: CDR1 MNHEY, CDR2 SMNVEV (reference sequence). The J segment lost 5 bases and the V segment lost 5 bases, leaving 14 bases of the junction unmatched. In nucleotides, the CDR3 is TGTGCCAGCAGTCTCATACCCGGGACAGGTTCCAACAATGAGCAGTTCTTC. Its translation: CASSLIPGTGSNNEQFF.

The rearrangement joins TRBV28 to TRBJ1-2; D not resolved. V was cut by 7 bases and J by 3 bases, with 12 bases left in between. This CDR3 is 13 amino acids long. The germline CDR1 and CDR2 sequences are MDHEN and SYDVKM. CDR3 bases: TGTGCCAGCACTTGGCGGGAAGACTATGGCTACACCTTC. The encoded protein is CASTWREDYGYTF.